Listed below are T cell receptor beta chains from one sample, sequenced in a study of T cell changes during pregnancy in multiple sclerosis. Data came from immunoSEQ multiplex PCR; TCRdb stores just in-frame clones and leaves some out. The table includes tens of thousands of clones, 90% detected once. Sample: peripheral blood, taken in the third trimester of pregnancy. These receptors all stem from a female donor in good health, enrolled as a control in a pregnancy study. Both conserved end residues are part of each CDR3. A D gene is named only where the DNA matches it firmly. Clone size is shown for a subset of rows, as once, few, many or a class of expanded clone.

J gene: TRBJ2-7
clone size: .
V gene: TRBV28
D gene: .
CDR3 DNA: TGTGCCAGCAGTTCCGGGATCTACGAGCAGTACTTC
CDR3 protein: CASSSGIYEQYF

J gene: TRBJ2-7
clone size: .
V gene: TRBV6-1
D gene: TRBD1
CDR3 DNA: TGTGCCAGCAGTGGGACAGGGGACAGACCCAGATTC
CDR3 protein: CASSGTGDRPRF

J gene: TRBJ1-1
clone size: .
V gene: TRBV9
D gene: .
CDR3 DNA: TGTGCCAGCAGCGCCCCCCTACAGGGATTAGGAGGCACTGAAGCTTTCTTT
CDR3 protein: CASSAPLQGLGGTEAFF

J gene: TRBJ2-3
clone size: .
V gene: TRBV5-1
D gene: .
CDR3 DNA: TGCGCCAGCAGCTTGGGTTATGAGGGGAGGGATACGCAGTATTTT
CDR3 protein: CASSLGYEGRDTQYF

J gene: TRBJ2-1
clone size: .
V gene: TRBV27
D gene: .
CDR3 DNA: TGTGCCAGCACAACCCGGGGTAATGAGCAGTTCTTC
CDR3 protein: CASTTRGNEQFF

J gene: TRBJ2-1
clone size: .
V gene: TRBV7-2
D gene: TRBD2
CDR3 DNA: TGTGCCAGCAGCTCCATAGCGGGGAACTACAATGAGCAGTTCTTC
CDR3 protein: CASSSIAGNYNEQFF

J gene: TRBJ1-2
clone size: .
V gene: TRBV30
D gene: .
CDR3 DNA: TGTGCCTGGAGTGACGGGGGGGGCGGGTATGGCTACACCTTC
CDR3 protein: CAWSDGGGGYGYTF

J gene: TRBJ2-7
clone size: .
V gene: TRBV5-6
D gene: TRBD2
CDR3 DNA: TGTGCCAGTGCCGCTAGCGGGGGGGCCTACGAGCAGTACTTC
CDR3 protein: CASAASGGAYEQYF

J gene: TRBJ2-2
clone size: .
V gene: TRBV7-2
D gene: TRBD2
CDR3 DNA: TGTGCCAGCAGCTCGCGGGGGGGCCACACCGGGGAGCTGTTTTTT
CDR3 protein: CASSSRGGHTGELFF

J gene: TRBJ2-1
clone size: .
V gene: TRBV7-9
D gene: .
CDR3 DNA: TGTGCCAGCAGCTTGGGGGGTAGTTCCCATGAGCAGTTCTTC
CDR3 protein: CASSLGGSSHEQFF

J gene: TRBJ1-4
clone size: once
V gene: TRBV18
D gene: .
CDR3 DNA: TGTGCCAGCTCACCACTTCAGGAATATAATGAAAAACTGTTTTTT
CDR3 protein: CASSPLQEYNEKLFF

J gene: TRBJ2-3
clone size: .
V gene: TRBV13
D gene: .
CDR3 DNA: TGTGCCAGCAGCTTACGCGGGGCGTTCACAGATACGCAGTATTTT
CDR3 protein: CASSLRGAFTDTQYF

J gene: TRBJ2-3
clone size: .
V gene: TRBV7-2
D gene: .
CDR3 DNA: TGTGCCAGCAGCGACAAAGTTACGCAGTATTTT
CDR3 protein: CASSDKVTQYF

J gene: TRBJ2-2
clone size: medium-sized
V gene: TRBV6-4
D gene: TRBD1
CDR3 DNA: TGTGCCAGCAGTGACAAACAGGGGGCAACCGGGGAGCTGTTTTTT
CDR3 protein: CASSDKQGATGELFF

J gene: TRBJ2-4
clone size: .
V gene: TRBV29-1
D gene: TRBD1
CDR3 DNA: TGCAGCGTTTTACAGGGGCTGGCCAAAAACATTCAGTACTTC
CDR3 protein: CSVLQGLAKNIQYF

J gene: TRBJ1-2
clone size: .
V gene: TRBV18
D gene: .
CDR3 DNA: TGTGCCAGCTCACCAATTTCACAGGTGAACTATGGCTACACCTTC
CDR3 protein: CASSPISQVNYGYTF

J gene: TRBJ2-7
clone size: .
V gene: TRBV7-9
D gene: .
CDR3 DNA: TGTGCCAGCAGCTTAGGTGACAGGCCGCAAGGGAACGAGCAGTACTTC
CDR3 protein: CASSLGDRPQGNEQYF

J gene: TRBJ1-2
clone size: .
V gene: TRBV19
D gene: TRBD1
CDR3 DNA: TGTGCCAGTAGTACCGGGCGCCCGGGACAGGGTTACGGCTACACCTTC
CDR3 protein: CASSTGRPGQGYGYTF

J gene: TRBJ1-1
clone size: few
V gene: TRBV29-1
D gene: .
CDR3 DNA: TGCAGCTTCCTTGGGGGGGCGGCTGAAGCTTTCTTT
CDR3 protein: CSFLGGAAEAFF

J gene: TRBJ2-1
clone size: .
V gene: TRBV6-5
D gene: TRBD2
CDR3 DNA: TGTGCCACCCAACGGGGGGGGGTAAGCAATGAGCAGTTCTTC
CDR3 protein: CATQRGGVSNEQFF

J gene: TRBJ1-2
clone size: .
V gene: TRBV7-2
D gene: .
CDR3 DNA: TGTGCCAGCAGCTTAGGGGGAGGGTTTAACTATGGCTACACCTTC
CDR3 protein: CASSLGGGFNYGYTF

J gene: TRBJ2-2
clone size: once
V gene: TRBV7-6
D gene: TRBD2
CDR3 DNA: TGTGCCAGCAGCTTAATGACTAGCGGGGGTATTAACACCGGGGAGCTGTTTTTT
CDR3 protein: CASSLMTSGGINTGELFF

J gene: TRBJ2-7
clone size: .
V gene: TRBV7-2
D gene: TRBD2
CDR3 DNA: TGTGCCAGCAGCCTCCTAGGCGGGAGAGACGAGCAGTACTTC
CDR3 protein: CASSLLGGRDEQYF

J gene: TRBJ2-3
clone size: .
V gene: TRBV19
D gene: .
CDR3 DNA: TGTGCCAGTAGTACTCAAGGGGTCGCTACGCAGTATTTT
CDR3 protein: CASSTQGVATQYF

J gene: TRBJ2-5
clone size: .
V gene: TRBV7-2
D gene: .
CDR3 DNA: TGTGCCAGCAGCCCCAATTTGGAGACCCAGTACTTC
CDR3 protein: CASSPNLETQYF

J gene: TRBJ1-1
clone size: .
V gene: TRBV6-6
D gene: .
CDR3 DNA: TGTGCCAGCGATCTTCTCGGCGGAGCTTTGAACACTGAAGCTTTCTTT
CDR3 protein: CASDLLGGALNTEAFF

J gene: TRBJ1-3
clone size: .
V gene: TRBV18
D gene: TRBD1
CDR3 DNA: TGTGCCAGCTCACCACCCTCACAGGGGGTTGGAAACACCATATATTTT
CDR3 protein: CASSPPSQGVGNTIYF

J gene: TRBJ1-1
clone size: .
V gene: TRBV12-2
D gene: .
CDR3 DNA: TGTGCAAGTCGCCATGGGACAGGGTTGATGAACACTGAAGCTTTCTTT
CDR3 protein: CASRHGTGLMNTEAFF

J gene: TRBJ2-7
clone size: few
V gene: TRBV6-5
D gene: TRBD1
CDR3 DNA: TGTGCCAGCAGTACCTCCGGGACAGCACCCTACGAGCAGTACTTC
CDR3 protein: CASSTSGTAPYEQYF

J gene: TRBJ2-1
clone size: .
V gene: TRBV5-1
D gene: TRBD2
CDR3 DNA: TGCGCCAGCAGCGGGACTAGCGGGAACGTTATCAATGAGCAGTTCTTC
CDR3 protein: CASSGTSGNVINEQFF

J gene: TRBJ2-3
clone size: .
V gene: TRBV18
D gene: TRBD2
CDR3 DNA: TGTGCCAGCTCACCTAGCGGGGAAACAGATACGCAGTATTTT
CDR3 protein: CASSPSGETDTQYF

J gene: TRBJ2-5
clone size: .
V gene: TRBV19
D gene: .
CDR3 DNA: TGTGCCAGTAGTATCGTGGGGGCGCGGGAGACCCAGTACTTC
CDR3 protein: CASSIVGARETQYF

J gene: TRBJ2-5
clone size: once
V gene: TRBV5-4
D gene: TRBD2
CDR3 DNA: TGTGCCAGCAGCCCGGGACTAGCGGGGCTACAAGAGACCCAGTACTTC
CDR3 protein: CASSPGLAGLQETQYF

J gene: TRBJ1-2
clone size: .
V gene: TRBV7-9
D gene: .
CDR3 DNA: TGTGCCAGCAGCTTAAACAGGGACTATGGCTACACCTTC
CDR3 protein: CASSLNRDYGYTF

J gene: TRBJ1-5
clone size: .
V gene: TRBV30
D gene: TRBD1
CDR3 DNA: TGTGCCTGGAGTGTAATGTCAGGGGGCACTCAGCCCCAGCATTTT
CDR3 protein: CAWSVMSGGTQPQHF

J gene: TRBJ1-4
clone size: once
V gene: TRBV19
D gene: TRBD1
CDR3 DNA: TGTGCCAGTAGTACCCGGCGACAGGGGAGAGCTAATGAAAAACTGTTTTTT
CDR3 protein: CASSTRRQGRANEKLFF

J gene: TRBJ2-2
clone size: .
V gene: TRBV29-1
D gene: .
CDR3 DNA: TGCAGCGTATCCTTAAGGGGCACCGGGGAGCTGTTTTTT
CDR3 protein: CSVSLRGTGELFF

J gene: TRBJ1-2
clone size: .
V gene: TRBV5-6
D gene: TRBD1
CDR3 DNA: TGTGCCAGCAGCTTGGGGACAGGACCTCATGGCTACACCTTC
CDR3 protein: CASSLGTGPHGYTF

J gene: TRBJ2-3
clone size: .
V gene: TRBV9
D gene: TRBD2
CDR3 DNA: TGTGCCAGCAGCGCACGGACTAGTGGGTCGACAGATACGCAGTATTTT
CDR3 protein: CASSARTSGSTDTQYF

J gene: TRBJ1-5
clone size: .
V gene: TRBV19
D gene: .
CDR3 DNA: TGTGCCAGTACCCCGGACAAAGGCAATCAGCCCCAGCATTTT
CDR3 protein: CASTPDKGNQPQHF

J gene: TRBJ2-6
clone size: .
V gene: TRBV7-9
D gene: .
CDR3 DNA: TGTGCCAGCAGCCCCACTGGGGCCAACGTCCTGACTTTC
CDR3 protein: CASSPTGANVLTF

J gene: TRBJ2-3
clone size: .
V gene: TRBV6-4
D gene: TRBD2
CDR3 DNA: TGTGCCAGCAAACTAGCGGGAACTAGCACAGATACGCAGTATTTT
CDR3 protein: CASKLAGTSTDTQYF